The sequence of this T cell receptor (beta chain) was determined in a study of blood T cell repertoires in COVID-19. Under the authors' procedure: For nucleated cells, counts were estimated from reference gene primer amplification. Produced via immunoSEQ multiplex PCR; TCRdb's table is partial and in-frame only. V, J and clone size were drawn from that table, and D and trimming were deduced from the DNA. This sample yields around 430,000 clones, of which just under 90% are seen a single time; roughly 9.4% belongs to the top ten. The germline gives CDR1 KGHSH, CDR2 LQKENI. The CDR3 consists of 13 residues. The ends lost 5 bases at V and 2 bases at J; junction bases unmatched: 0. This clone was observed a single time.

This TCR was sampled from a woman aged 45-65 years who had recovered from COVID-19. The chain links TRBV18 to TRBJ1-5, with 7 bases fitting TRBD1. Sequencing used PBMCs or T cells enriched from blood (not recorded which). CDR3 amino acids: CASSGQGNQPQHF. The CDR3 DNA reads as TGTGCCAGCTCAGGACAGGGCAATCAGCCCCAGCATTTT.